A single sample gave rise to the 18 T cell receptor beta chains below, sequenced in a study of technical replicates of blood from several donors. The assay was immunoSEQ multiplex PCR, and TCRdb's table has in-frame clones only and misses some. The table includes some 11,000 clones, approximately 94% detected once. The sequenced sample consisted of PBMCs. These receptors were collected from a human donor in good health.

V and J are TRBV7-2 and TRBJ1-1, with no clear D. Between the trimmed V and J ends, which lost 3 bases and 6 bases, there was a span of 11 bases. The germline gives CDR1 SGHTA, CDR2 FQGNSA. The CDR3 extends over 13 amino acids. The CDR3 DNA reads TGTGCCAGCAGCTTCCGGGGTTCCCCTGAAGCTTTCTTT. This translates into CASSFRGSPEAFF.

V and J are TRBV29-1 and TRBJ2-1; a weak D match, TRBD2 (6 bases). The CDR3 extends over 10 amino acids. Germline V CDR1 and CDR2: SQVTM, ANQGSEA. The germline V and J ends were trimmed by 7 bases and 8 bases, with 9 bases remaining between them. CDR3 sequence reads: CSGTGDEQFF. For the CDR3, the DNA is TGCAGCGGGACGGGGGATGAGCAGTTCTTC.

This chain links TRBV6-6 with TRBJ1-4; D is undetermined. The CDR3 totals 14 residues. Germline values: CDR1 MNHNY, CDR2 SVGAGI (reference sequence). Trimming removed 3 bases from V and 7 bases from J, with 12 bases in between. CDR3 region: CASSYGPRVEKLFF. CDR3 sequence (DNA): TGTGCCAGCAGTTATGGGCCGCGGGTTGAAAAACTGTTTTTT.

The J gene is TRBJ2-5, the V gene TRBV2; no definite D call. The ends were cut back, 8 bases at V and 11 bases at J, with 27 bases in the middle. The length of the CDR3 is 15 residues. Germline V gives CDR1 SNHLY, CDR2 FYNNEI. The CDR3 nucleotides read TGTGCCAGCCATCTCGACCTTACTTATAGTGGAGTTCAGTACTTC. This sequence encodes CASHLDLTYSGVQYF.

CDR3 amino acids: CASSFEGQGARAQYF. The CDR3 bases are TGTGCCAGCAGCTTCGAGGGACAGGGGGCGCGGGCCCAGTACTTC. The chain has TRBV5-4 and TRBJ2-5, with TRBD1 matching 12 bases. Germline-derived CDR1 and CDR2 are SGHNT and YYREEE (reference sequence). There are 15 residues in the CDR3. The ends lost 2 bases at V and 9 bases at J; junction bases unmatched: 8.

This chain uses TRBV7-6 with TRBJ2-7, with TRBD2 identical over 10 bases. This CDR3 contains 13 residues. After removal of 5 bases from V and 3 bases from J, the junction contained 1 base not matched to a gene. CDR1 SGHVS and CDR2 FNYEAQ come from the germline V gene. CDR3 sequence (DNA): TGTGCCAGCAGCCCTAGCGGGAGCTACGAGCAGTACTTC. Its translation: CASSPSGSYEQYF.

The chain uses TRBV12-5 and TRBJ1-3; D is unclear. The ends were cut back, 2 bases at V and 7 bases at J, with 24 bases in the middle. This CDR3 is 18 amino acids long. Germline V gene lookup returns CDR1 LGHNT and CDR2 FRNRAP. The CDR3 here is CASGLTSEYVLDGNTIYF. The CDR3 DNA follows: TGTGCTAGTGGTTTGACGTCTGAGTACGTACTCGACGGGAACACCATATATTTT. The full variable domain, with the rest looked up from reference TRBV12-5 and TRBJ1-3, is DARVTQTPRHKVTEMGQEVTMRCQPILGHNTVFWYRQTMMQGLELLAYFRNRAPLDDSGMPKDRFSAEMPDATLATLKIQPSEPRDSAVYFCASGLTSEYVLDGNTIYFGEGSWLTVV.

V is TRBV5-1 and J is TRBJ2-2; D possibly corresponds to TRBD2 (5 bases). The CDR3 contains 14 residues. Per the germline V gene, CDR1 is SGHRS and CDR2 is YFSETQ. With 0 bases removed from V and 4 bases from J, the gap between germline ends came to 7 bases. CDR3 DNA sequence: TGCGCCAGCAGCTTGGGGAGGAGCACCGGGGAGCTGTTTTTT. Translated: CASSLGRSTGELFF.

This rearrangement joins TRBV7-2 to TRBJ2-1; 11 bases agree with TRBD2. The ends lost 6 bases at V and 2 bases at J; junction bases unmatched: 9. This CDR3 has 17 amino acids. The germline CDR1 and CDR2 sequences are SGHTA and FQGNSA. The CDR3 spells CASRQGGLAAAYNEQFF. The CDR3 bases are TGTGCCAGCAGACAAGGGGGACTAGCGGCCGCCTACAATGAGCAGTTCTTC. Looking up the rest from reference TRBV7-2 and TRBJ2-1 gives the full variable domain: GAGVSQSPSNKVTEKGKDVELRCDPISGHTALYWYRQSLGQGLEFLIYFQGNSAPDKSGLPSDRFSAERTGGSVSTLTIQRTQQEDSAVYLCASRQGGLAAAYNEQFFGPGTRLTVL.

The V gene is TRBV10-3, the J gene TRBJ2-1, with D perhaps matching TRBD1 (6 bases). Per the germline V gene, CDR1 is ENHRY and CDR2 is SYGVKD. The CDR3 runs to 15 residues. The V end lost 6 bases, the J end lost 10 bases, and 22 bases lay between the germline ends. CDR3: CAISQRTGQTLEQFF. CDR3 nucleotide sequence: TGTGCCATCAGCCAACGAACAGGGCAAACACTGGAGCAGTTCTTC.

V and J are TRBV6-1 and TRBJ2-1; D unclear. Germline lookup yields CDR1 MNHNS and CDR2 SASEGT. The CDR3 contains 13 residues. Trimming left V 6 bases short and J 7 bases short, with 13 bases between. The CDR3 nucleotides read TGTGCCAGCAGCCCTTCTAAGAGTAATGAGCAGTTCTTC. This codes for CASSPSKSNEQFF.

The rearrangement uses TRBV30 and TRBJ2-7, with TRBD1 as a possible D gene (6 bases). Trimming pared 0 bases from V and 5 bases from J, leaving 8 bases between. Germline-derived CDR1 and CDR2 are GTSNPN and SVGIG (reference sequence). The CDR3 loop spans 12 amino acids. Here the CDR3 DNA reads TGTGCCTGGAGTGTCAACAGGGACGAGCAGTACTTC. It yields the protein CAWSVNRDEQYF.

The gene calls are TRBV6-4 and TRBJ2-2; 12 bases agree with TRBD2. Germline V gene sequence: CDR1 MRHNA, CDR2 SNTAGT. This CDR3 region has 16 residues. Trimming at V came to 5 bases and at J to 0 bases, leaving 1 base not matched to a gene. CDR3 residues: CASSRLAGANTGELFF. For the CDR3, the DNA is TGTGCCAGCAGTCGACTAGCGGGGGCGAACACCGGGGAGCTGTTTTTT.

This chain links TRBV7-8 with TRBJ2-7, with a tentative D call TRBD1 (5 bases). Trimming cost V 4 bases and J 3 bases, with 22 bases left between them. Germline V CDR1 and CDR2: SGHVS, FQNEAQ. This CDR3 has 17 amino acids. CDR3 bases: TGTGCCAGCAGCTCACCTGGGATGTTCCAAGGGGACTACGAGCAGTACTTC. Protein product: CASSSPGMFQGDYEQYF.

V and J are TRBV5-1 and TRBJ2-5; perhaps TRBD2 as D (6 bases). The V and J ends lost 0 bases and 6 bases respectively, with 12 bases between them. From germline, CDR1 is SGHRS and CDR2 YFSETQ. This CDR3 has 14 residues. The CDR3 region has the DNA TGCGCCAGCAGCTTGGCCCCGGGAGTACAGACCCAGTACTTC. This gives the protein CASSLAPGVQTQYF.

The chain recombines TRBV9 with TRBJ2-5; 8 positions match TRBD1. The CDR3 consists of 16 residues. With 0 bases clipped from V and 5 bases from J, the junction kept 9 bases outside the gene matches. Germline V gene sequence: CDR1 SGDLS, CDR2 YYNGEE. The CDR3: CASSVVGRGLWETQYF. As DNA, the CDR3 is TGTGCCAGCAGCGTAGTAGGCAGGGGGCTATGGGAGACCCAGTACTTC.

The rearrangement links TRBV28 to TRBJ2-7; D possibly corresponds to TRBD2 (7 bases). The CDR3 contains 19 residues. Germline assignment: CDR1 MDHEN and CDR2 SYDVKM. Trimming removed 3 bases from V and 4 bases from J, with 28 bases in between. CDR3 nucleotides: TGTGCCAGCAGTTTCAGTCAGGGTCTGGGGGGGCTAGCGGAGTACGAGCAGTACTTC. Its protein is CASSFSQGLGGLAEYEQYF.

This chain joins TRBV19 and TRBJ2-5; 7 nucleotides agree with TRBD1. The CDR3 has 14 residues. Per the germline V gene, CDR1 is LNHDA and CDR2 is SQIVND (reference sequence). J gave up 2 bases and V 5 bases, and 5 bases lay outside the gene matches. CDR3 DNA sequence: TGTGCCAGTAGTCTCGGGACAGCACAAGAGACCCAGTACTTC. Translating gives CASSLGTAQETQYF.